These 14 T cell receptor beta chains were sequenced from one sample in a study of Ad26.COV2.S vaccination and SARS-CoV-2 variants. Data came from immunoSEQ multiplex PCR; TCRdb stores just in-frame clones and leaves some out. The table includes approximately 300,000 clones, around four fifths detected once. Treatment given: some 19 received Ad26.COV2.S at low or high dose, single or two shots; 5 received placebo; per-sample allocation not given. Samples came from day 63 after the first vaccine or placebo injection. The material was peripheral blood, obtained in a trial of Ad26.COV2.S vaccine versus placebo. The receptors here all came from a person between 18 and 60 years old who received the Ad26.COV2.S COVID-19 vaccine or a placebo.

This clone was observed once. The DNA for the CDR3 is TGCGCCAGCAGCTTAATGCCCACTAGCGGGGGGGCAAATGAGCAGTTCTTC. This translates into CASSLMPTSGGANEQFF. The chain combines TRBV5-1 with TRBJ2-1; TRBD2 matches at 13 bases. V lost 2 bases and J lost 7; bases outside the gene matches: 9. Germline V gene data show CDR1 as SGHRS and CDR2 as YFSETQ. This CDR3 region has 17 residues.

This clone has a handful of counts. The chain combines TRBV19 with TRBJ1-3; D perhaps matches TRBD1 (6 bases). Per the germline V gene, CDR1 is LNHDA and CDR2 is SQIVND (reference sequence). This CDR3 has 14 amino acids. V was trimmed by 7 bases and J by 6 bases, leaving 16 bases between them. The CDR3 nucleotides are TGTGCCAGTACCCCAAGGACAGCTGAAAACACCATATATTTT. Protein product: CASTPRTAENTIYF.

The chain is built from TRBV9 and TRBJ1-3; D remains ambiguous. The CDR3 covers 14 residues. Germline V CDR1 and CDR2: SGDLS, YYNGEE. V was clipped by 2 bases and J by 0 bases, with 6 bases between them. CDR3 amino acids: CASSVRSSGNTIYF. CDR3 DNA sequence: TGTGCCAGCAGCGTCCGGAGCTCTGGAAACACCATATATTTT.

The chain recombines TRBV30 with TRBJ2-6, with unresolved D. V was shortened by 4 bases and J by 1 base, with 5 bases between the two germline ends. The CDR3 length is 13 residues. CDR1 is GTSNPN, CDR2 SVGIG, per germline (reference sequence). The CDR3 protein is CAWKLSGANVLTF. For the CDR3, the DNA is TGTGCCTGGAAACTATCTGGGGCCAACGTCCTGACTTTC.

V is TRBV2 and J is TRBJ1-2; 7 bases are a match to TRBD1. The CDR3 is 13 amino acids. Germline CDR1 and CDR2: SNHLY and FYNNEI. The trim removed 8 bases at V and 3 bases at J, leaving 6 bases unmatched. The chain's CDR3 is CASRGQIYYGYTF. The CDR3 nucleotides read TGTGCCAGCCGGGGACAGATTTACTATGGCTACACCTTC.

The chain carries TRBV6-5 and TRBJ2-5; 7 nucleotides align to TRBD2. The V gene's germline CDR1 is MNHEY and CDR2 SVGAGI. Losses at the gene ends were 4 bases for V and 3 bases for J; bases not matched to a gene: 5. The CDR3 has 14 residues. In DNA, the CDR3 is TGTGCCAGCAGTTGGGGACTACCGGAAGAGACCCAGTACTTC. Protein product: CASSWGLPEETQYF.

This clone was picked up a small number of times. This rearrangement joins TRBV5-4 to TRBJ2-5; D not certain. The CDR3 is made up of 14 amino acids. V lost 0 bases and J lost 5, with 11 bases in between. CDR1 and CDR2 (germline): SGHNT, YYREEE (reference sequence). CDR3 DNA sequence: TGTGCCAGCAGCTTGGACCTCCGAAGGGAGACCCAGTACTTC. Its translation is CASSLDLRRETQYF.

The rearrangement joins TRBV12-5 to TRBJ2-2; 7 nucleotides align to TRBD1. This CDR3 is 15 amino acids long. CDR1 is LGHNT and CDR2 is FRNRAP in the germline V gene. Unmatched junction bases numbered 8, after V lost 6 bases and J lost 4 bases. CDR3 region: CASGPGGQITGELFF. CDR3 nucleotides: TGTGCTAGTGGGCCAGGGGGTCAAATCACCGGGGAGCTGTTTTTT.

The V call is TRBV7-2, the J call TRBJ1-5; 7 bases are a match to TRBD1. Losses at the gene ends were 4 bases for V and 7 bases for J; bases not matched to a gene: 7. This CDR3 spans 14 amino acids. CDR1 SGHTA and CDR2 FQGNSA come from the germline V gene. CDR3 sequence: CASSSTTGPQPQHF. The DNA for the CDR3 is TGTGCCAGCAGCTCAACGACAGGGCCCCAGCCCCAGCATTTT.

This chain connects TRBV18 to TRBJ2-6; D possibly corresponds to TRBD1 (5 bases). Germline CDR1 reads KGHSH; CDR2 reads LQKENI. The CDR3 runs to 15 residues. Trimming stripped 5 bases from V and 4 bases from J, with 12 bases between. The CDR3 coding sequence is TGTGCCAGCTCATCTCAGGGATCAGGGGCCAACGTCCTGACTTTC. The encoded protein is CASSSQGSGANVLTF. The complete variable domain, with remaining parts taken from reference TRBV18 and TRBJ2-6, reads NAGVMQNPRHLVRRRGQEARLRCSPMKGHSHVYWYRQLPEEGLKFMVYLQKENIIDESGMPKERFSAEFPKEGPSILRIQQVVRGDSAAYFCASSSQGSGANVLTFGAGSRLTVL.

This clone came up once. The CDR3 DNA reads TGCAGCATACGGACAGTTAATGAGCAGTTCTTC. It codes for CSIRTVNEQFF. The chain links TRBV29-1 to TRBJ2-1; D is perhaps TRBD1 (6 bases). This CDR3 region has 11 residues. Germline-derived CDR1 and CDR2 are SQVTM and ANQGSEA. The V gene lost 8 bases and the J gene lost 7 bases, with 12 bases spanning the gap.

This clone came up once. V is TRBV27 and J is TRBJ2-5; 9 bases match TRBD1. Germline loops: CDR1 MNHEY, CDR2 SMNVEV (reference sequence). The CDR3 length is 13 residues. Trimming took 5 bases from V and 5 from J; bases not matched to a gene: 3. The CDR3 region is CASSPDRGETQYF. The DNA for the CDR3 is TGTGCCAGCAGTCCCGACAGGGGGGAGACCCAGTACTTC.

The rearrangement links TRBV18 to TRBJ1-1; tentative D call: TRBD1 (5 bases). Germline CDR1 KGHSH, CDR2 LQKENI. V was pared by 4 bases and J by 5 bases, with 17 bases between. This CDR3 has 15 amino acids. The CDR3 is CASSLPTGLGTEAFF. CDR3 bases: TGTGCCAGCTCACTCCCTACAGGTTTGGGGACTGAAGCTTTCTTT.

This rearrangement joins TRBV10-3 to TRBJ2-7; TRBD2 matches at 8 bases. There are 13 residues in the CDR3. Unmatched junction bases numbered 7, after V lost 7 bases and J lost 5 bases. Germline V CDR1 and CDR2: ENHRY, SYGVKD. CDR3 nucleotide sequence: TGTGCCATCAATACCGGGCGGGGGGACGAGCAGTACTTC. Amino acid sequence: CAINTGRGDEQYF.